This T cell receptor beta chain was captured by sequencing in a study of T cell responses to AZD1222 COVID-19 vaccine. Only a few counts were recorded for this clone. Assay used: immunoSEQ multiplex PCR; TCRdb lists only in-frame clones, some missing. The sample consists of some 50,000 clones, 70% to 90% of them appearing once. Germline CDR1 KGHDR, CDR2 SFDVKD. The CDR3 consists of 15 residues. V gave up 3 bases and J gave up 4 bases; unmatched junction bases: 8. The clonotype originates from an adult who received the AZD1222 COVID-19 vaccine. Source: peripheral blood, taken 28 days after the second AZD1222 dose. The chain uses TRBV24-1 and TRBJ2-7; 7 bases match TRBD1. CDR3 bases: TGTGCCACCAGTGATGGGACAGCGGACTCGTACGAGCAGTACTTC. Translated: CATSDGTADSYEQYF.